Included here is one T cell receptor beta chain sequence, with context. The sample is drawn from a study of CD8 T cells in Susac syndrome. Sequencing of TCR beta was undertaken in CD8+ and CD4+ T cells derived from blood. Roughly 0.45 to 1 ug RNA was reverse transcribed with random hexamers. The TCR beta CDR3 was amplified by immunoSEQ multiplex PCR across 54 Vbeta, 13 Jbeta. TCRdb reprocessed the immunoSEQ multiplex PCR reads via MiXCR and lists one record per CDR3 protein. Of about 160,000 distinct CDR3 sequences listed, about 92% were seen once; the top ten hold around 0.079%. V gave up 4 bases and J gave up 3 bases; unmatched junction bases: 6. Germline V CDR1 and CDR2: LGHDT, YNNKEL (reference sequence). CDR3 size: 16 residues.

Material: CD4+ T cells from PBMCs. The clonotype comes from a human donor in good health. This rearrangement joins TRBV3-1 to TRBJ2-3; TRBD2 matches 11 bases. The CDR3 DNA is TGTGCCAGCAGCCCGTTAGCGGGGGGGTGGACAGATACGCAGTATTTT. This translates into CASSPLAGGWTDTQYF.